This paragraph reports one T cell receptor beta chain. The blood RNA (from unsorted whole blood) was obtained, and germline DNA was also extracted. With chronic HBV infection, the patients were also treatment-naive. In advance of surgery, 3 to 4.5 milliliters of peripheral blood were collected. V lost 8 bases to trimming and J lost 3 bases, with 12 bases between them. Germline V gene lookup returns CDR1 MDHEN and CDR2 SYDVKM. The CDR3 runs to 13 residues. This sample is part of a study of tumor-infiltrating lymphocytes in primary liver carcinoma. Background on the study: Between about 4 and 11 cm across, the tumors were all of stage T1-T3 N0M0.

With a constant-region primer, TCR beta cDNA was made from 450 to 650 ng of total RNA. Employing slightly modified ARM-PCR, three nested multiplex PCR rounds were run, and these gave rise to the TCR beta libraries. A C-beta reverse primer and TRBV1-TRBV30 forward primers served in each of the first two PCR rounds, at about 10 cycles apiece. One entry per CDR3 protein, called by TCRdb with MiXCR from the multiplex PCR reads. The sample lists about 180,000 distinct CDR3 sequences; about 55% were seen once. Sequenced sample: peripheral blood. The sequence was obtained from a man aged 35-49 years with primary liver carcinoma and hepatitis B virus infection. The V and J genes are TRBV28 and TRBJ2-3; TRBD2 might be the D (6 bases). The CDR3 sequence is CASGLSGTDTQYF. The CDR3 nucleotides are TGTGCCAGCGGCCTGAGCGGGACAGATACGCAGTATTTT.